The 9 T cell receptor beta chains below all came from one sample that was sequenced in a study of CD8 T cells in Susac syndrome. cDNA came from approximately 0.5 to 1 ug RNA primed by random hexamers. TCRdb reprocessed the immunoSEQ multiplex PCR reads with MiXCR, giving one entry per CDR3 protein. The sample records some 100,000 distinct CDR3 sequences, 85% to 95% being singletons. The material sequenced was CD8+ T cells from PBMCs. The source is a human donor in good health.

In DNA, the CDR3 is TGTGCCAGCAGCTCAAAGGGACTAGCGGGAGGAGAGACCCAGTACTTC. Translation gives CASSSKGLAGGETQYF. The genes are TRBV7-3 and TRBJ2-5; TRBD2 agrees at 15 bases. The trim removed 4 bases at V and 4 bases at J, leaving 4 bases unmatched. In germline, CDR1 is SGHTA, CDR2 FQGTGA. The CDR3 runs 16 residues.

The genes are TRBV29-1 and TRBJ2-1; 9 positions match TRBD2. There are 14 residues in the CDR3. Germline loops: CDR1 SQVTM, CDR2 ANQGSEA. V was pared by 4 bases and J by 7 bases, with 8 bases of the junction left unmatched. In nucleotides, the CDR3 is TGCAGCGTTGGGTATGCGGGGGGGCTGAATGAGCAGTTCTTC. Its translation: CSVGYAGGLNEQFF.

The rearrangement uses TRBV7-2 and TRBJ2-2, with D possibly matching TRBD1 (6 bases). Germline CDR1 is SGHTA and CDR2 is FQGNSA. CDR3 length equals 14 residues. Trimming pared 5 bases from V and 4 bases from J, leaving 11 bases between. CDR3 in amino acids: CASSPGEVTGELFF. CDR3 nucleotide sequence: TGTGCCAGCAGCCCAGGGGAAGTCACCGGGGAGCTGTTTTTT.

This rearrangement joins TRBV6-5 to TRBJ2-3, with D possibly matching TRBD2 (5 bases). The CDR3 covers 17 residues. V was trimmed by 5 bases and J by 1 base, leaving 19 bases between them. Germline V CDR1 and CDR2: MNHEY, SVGAGI. In DNA form, the CDR3 reads TGTGCCAGCAGTACTCCCCGGGGAGCTCTAGGCACAGATACGCAGTATTTT. Its protein is CASSTPRGALGTDTQYF.

The rearrangement joins TRBV7-2 to TRBJ2-1; D is undetermined. From germline, CDR1 is SGHTA and CDR2 FQGNSA. Trimming cost V 2 bases and J 9 bases, with 8 bases left between them. The CDR3 spans 12 residues. CDR3 region: CASSLNPSEQFF. In DNA, the CDR3 is TGTGCCAGCAGCTTAAATCCTTCTGAGCAGTTCTTC.

The chain links TRBV21-1 to TRBJ2-5. TRBV21-1 is noted as a pseudogene. The CDR3 extends over 13 amino acids. The CDR3 coding sequence is TGTGCCAGCAGCAAAGTAAGGCAGGAGACCCAGTACTTC. As protein: CASSKVRQETQYF.

The chain carries TRBV9 and TRBJ2-2; 7 bases line up with TRBD2. Trimming cost V 6 bases and J 4 bases; bases outside gene matches: 9. Germline V gene lookup returns CDR1 SGDLS and CDR2 YYNGEE. The CDR3 is 15 amino acids. The CDR3 region has the DNA TGTGCCAGCACCATGGGGGGGATCGGCACCGGGGAGCTGTTTTTT. Translating gives CASTMGGIGTGELFF. Supplemented by reference TRBV9 and TRBJ2-2, the full variable domain reads DSGVTQTPKHLITATGQRVTLRCSPRSGDLSVYWYQQSLDQGLQFLIQYYNGEERAKGNILERFSAQQFPDLHSELNLSSLELGDSALYFCASTMGGIGTGELFFGEGSRLTVL.

V usage is TRBV27 and J usage is TRBJ1-2, with 7 bases lining up with TRBD1. In germline, CDR1 is MNHEY, CDR2 SMNVEV (reference sequence). This CDR3 is built from 17 residues. Trimming removed 5 bases from V and 4 bases from J; junction bases left unmatched: 16. The CDR3 sequence is CASSQFSAPGQTYGYTF. DNA of the CDR3: TGTGCCAGCAGTCAATTTAGTGCCCCGGGACAGACCTATGGCTACACCTTC.

The chain uses TRBV20-1 and TRBJ2-7; 10 nucleotides line up with TRBD2. With V trimmed by 2 bases and J by 3 bases, 7 bases remained unmatched. The CDR3 length is 15 residues. Germline CDR1 and CDR2: DFQATT and SNEGSKA (reference sequence). The CDR3 DNA follows: TGCAGTGCTAGACTTAGCGGGAGGTTGAGCTACGAGCAGTACTTC. Encoded protein: CSARLSGRLSYEQYF.